This passage covers 27 T cell receptor beta chains from one sample sequenced in a study of cytomegalovirus exposure and HLA in healthy donors. 13 Jbeta primers and 60 Vbeta primers were used for the PCR. The assay was immunoSEQ multiplex PCR, and TCRdb's table has in-frame clones only and misses some. Of over 80,000 clones listed, approximately 71% were seen once; the top ten hold around 16%. What was sequenced was PBMCs. Receptors were obtained from a woman younger than 35 in good health and CMV-seropositive.

The V call is TRBV6-1, the J call TRBJ2-3; unclear D gene. This CDR3 comprises 11 residues. Germline V gene data show CDR1 as MNHNS and CDR2 as SASEGT. V shed 6 bases and J shed 3 bases, with 4 bases lying between them. CDR3 residues: CASRRTDTQYF. Written as DNA, the CDR3 is TGTGCCAGCAGGAGGACAGATACGCAGTATTTT.

This sequence joins TRBV2 and TRBJ2-3; possibly TRBD1 for D (5 bases). CDR3 length: 13 residues. V lost 7 bases to trimming and J lost 4 bases, with 12 bases between them. CDR1 and CDR2 (germline): SNHLY, FYNNEI. The chain's CDR3 is CASIGLGPDTQYF. CDR3 coding DNA: TGTGCCAGCATCGGGCTGGGGCCAGATACGCAGTATTTT.

This chain uses TRBV7-2 with TRBJ1-6; tentatively, D is TRBD1 (5 bases). Trimming left V 4 bases short and J 9 bases short, with 16 bases between. Germline V gene lookup returns CDR1 SGHTA and CDR2 FQGNSA. This CDR3 contains 15 residues. In nucleotides, the CDR3 is TGTGCCAGCAGCTCCCAGGGAGGGATCGGTTCACCCCTCCACTTT. This encodes CASSSQGGIGSPLHF.

This chain links TRBV29-1 with TRBJ2-7, with TRBD1 matching over 7 bases. J was trimmed by 5 bases and V by 7 bases; bases with no gene match: 17. The germline V gene encodes CDR1 SQVTM and CDR2 ANQGSEA. The CDR3 has 15 amino acids. CDR3 amino acids: CSATTRQGTRHEQYF. The CDR3 DNA sequence: TGCAGCGCCACTACGAGACAGGGTACCAGACACGAGCAGTACTTC.

The CDR3 protein is CASSRQGALNTEAFF. Here the CDR3 DNA reads TGTGCCAGCAGTCGTCAGGGGGCCCTGAACACTGAAGCTTTCTTT. The genes are TRBV6-5 and TRBJ1-1; 8 nucleotides align to TRBD1. Germline values: CDR1 MNHEY, CDR2 SVGAGI. With V trimmed by 5 bases and J by 0 bases, 5 bases remained unmatched. CDR3 length: 15 amino acids.

This chain uses TRBV12-5 with TRBJ2-3; D is possibly TRBD2 (6 bases). The CDR3 runs to 15 residues. Germline V gives CDR1 LGHNT, CDR2 FRNRAP. V lost 1 base, J lost 1 base, and 9 bases lay in between. The CDR3 sequence is CASGLGGLRTDTQYF. For the CDR3, the DNA is TGTGCTAGTGGTTTGGGGGGACTTCGCACAGATACGCAGTATTTT.

This chain links TRBV18 with TRBJ1-5; no clear D gene. Germline V gives CDR1 KGHSH, CDR2 LQKENI. V was pared by 3 bases and J by 3 bases, with 6 bases between. The length of the CDR3 is 13 residues. The chain's CDR3 is CASSPHNNQPQHF. CDR3 sequence (DNA): TGTGCCAGCTCACCCCACAACAATCAGCCCCAGCATTTT. Variable domain in full (rest from reference TRBV18 and TRBJ1-5): NAGVMQNPRHLVRRRGQEARLRCSPMKGHSHVYWYRQLPEEGLKFMVYLQKENIIDESGMPKERFSAEFPKEGPSILRIQQVVRGDSAAYFCASSPHNNQPQHFGDGTRLSIL.

This clone turned up a few times. This chain joins TRBV6-4 and TRBJ1-4, with D maybe TRBD1 (6 bases). The CDR3 has 14 amino acids. V was shortened by 7 bases and J by 4 bases, with 13 bases between the two germline ends. Germline-derived CDR1 and CDR2 are MRHNA and SNTAGT. In nucleotides, the CDR3 is TGTGCCAGCATCAAACAGGGCGGTAATGAAAAACTGTTTTTT. Its translation is CASIKQGGNEKLFF.

V usage is TRBV6-1 and J usage is TRBJ2-5, with D maybe TRBD1 (5 bases). With 7 bases removed from V and 1 base from J, the gap between germline ends came to 10 bases. Germline V gives CDR1 MNHNS, CDR2 SASEGT. The CDR3 length is 13 residues. CDR3: CASNRRTQETQYF. CDR3 bases: TGTGCCAGCAACAGGAGAACCCAAGAGACCCAGTACTTC.

The rearrangement links TRBV5-4 to TRBJ2-1, with 15 bases fitting TRBD2. Germline V lookup: CDR1 SGHNT, CDR2 YYREEE (reference sequence). This CDR3 has 17 amino acids. The V segment lost 4 bases and the J segment 7 bases; nucleotides outside the gene matches: 9. The CDR3 region has the DNA TGTGCCAGCAGCATAGACGGCGGGACTAGCGGGAGGAATGAGCAGTTCTTC. As protein: CASSIDGGTSGRNEQFF. Combining the CDR3 with reference TRBV5-4 and TRBJ2-1 gives the whole variable domain ETGVTQSPTHLIKTRGQQVTLRCSSQSGHNTVSWYQQALGQGPQFIFQYYREEENGRGNFPPRFSGLQFPNYSSELNVNALELDDSALYLCASSIDGGTSGRNEQFFGPGTRLTVL.

The V and J genes are TRBV9 and TRBJ2-5; the D gene is possibly TRBD1 (5 bases). The CDR3 length is 14 residues. The V end was cut by 2 bases, the J end by 4 bases, with 12 bases between. Germline CDR1 SGDLS, CDR2 YYNGEE. The DNA of the CDR3 is TGTGCCAGCAGCGTCTCAGGGATAGGAGAGACCCAGTACTTC. Translated, it gives CASSVSGIGETQYF.

V is TRBV27 and J is TRBJ2-4; TRBD1 is a possible D gene (6 bases). The CDR3 totals 16 residues. Trimming left V 6 bases short and J 0 bases short, with 15 bases between. Germline lookup yields CDR1 MNHEY and CDR2 SMNVEV (reference sequence). DNA for the CDR3: TGTGCCAGCAGGGGGACCACAGGGATAGCCAAAAACATTCAGTACTTC. It encodes CASRGTTGIAKNIQYF.

The genes are TRBV7-8 and TRBJ1-5, with D uncertain. V gave up 1 base and J gave up 9 bases, with 16 bases separating them. Germline V gives CDR1 SGHVS, CDR2 FQNEAQ. This CDR3 has 15 amino acids. CDR3 in amino acids: CASSLGVRGRGPQHF. For the CDR3, the DNA is TGTGCCAGCAGCTTAGGGGTTAGAGGAAGAGGGCCCCAGCATTTT. Full variable domain (missing parts from reference TRBV7-8 and TRBJ1-5): GAGVSQSPRYKVAKRGQDVALRCDPISGHVSLFWYQQALGQGPEFLTYFQNEAQLDKSGLPSDRFFAERPEGSVSTLKIQRTQQEDSAVYLCASSLGVRGRGPQHFGDGTRLSIL.

V usage is TRBV11-3 and J usage is TRBJ2-2, with TRBD2 matching 7 bases. Germline V lookup: CDR1 SGHNT, CDR2 YENEEA. Germline trimming cut 1 base from V and 5 bases from J; bases unmatched to any gene: 4. CDR3 length: 15 amino acids. CDR3 DNA sequence: TGTGCCAGCAGCTTAGCCCTCGGGGGGACCGGGGAGCTGTTTTTT. Its translation is CASSLALGGTGELFF.

CDR3 sequence: CAISGTNDRQYF. Here the CDR3 DNA reads TGTGCCATCAGTGGGACTAACGACCGGCAGTATTTT. The chain employs TRBV10-3 and TRBJ2-3, with D maybe TRBD2 (6 bases). This CDR3 is built from 12 residues. Trimming cost V 4 bases and J 11 bases, with 13 bases left between them. Germline values: CDR1 ENHRY, CDR2 SYGVKD.

V and J are TRBV7-2 and TRBJ1-6; TRBD1 matches 10 bases. The CDR3 contains 17 residues. V was pared by 6 bases and J by 7 bases, with 12 bases of the junction left unmatched. Germline lookup yields CDR1 SGHTA and CDR2 FQGNSA. The CDR3 sequence: CASRPDRGGVGNSPLHF. CDR3 sequence (DNA): TGTGCCAGCAGACCGGACAGGGGGGGAGTGGGAAATTCACCCCTCCACTTT.

This rearrangement joins TRBV7-9 to TRBJ2-1; TRBD2 matches at 9 bases. The V segment lost 3 bases and the J segment 7 bases; nucleotides outside the gene matches: 7. The CDR3 covers 15 residues. CDR1 is SEHNR, CDR2 FQNEAQ, per germline (reference sequence). DNA of the CDR3: TGTGCCAGCAGCTTTAGAGCGGGAGGTGATAATGAGCAGTTCTTC. Protein sequence: CASSFRAGGDNEQFF.

The V and J genes are TRBV7-9 and TRBJ2-7; 8 nucleotides match TRBD2. The CDR3 covers 13 residues. CDR1 SEHNR and CDR2 FQNEAQ come from the germline V gene (reference sequence). The trim removed 7 bases at V and 3 bases at J, leaving 5 bases unmatched. In nucleotides, the CDR3 is TGTGCCAGCAAATTTGCGGGAGGCTACGAGCAGTACTTC. It encodes CASKFAGGYEQYF.

The chain joins TRBV7-2 to TRBJ2-1; D is uncertain. The ends were cut back, 7 bases at V and 9 bases at J, with 7 bases in the middle. This CDR3 spans 10 amino acids. The V gene's germline CDR1 is SGHTA and CDR2 FQGNSA. This chain's CDR3 is CASNIVEQFF. Written as DNA, the CDR3 is TGTGCCAGCAATATAGTTGAGCAGTTCTTC.

A remark on this clone: The same CDR3 also results from other DNA sequences found in this sample. This rearrangement joins TRBV7-3 to TRBJ1-1, with D tentatively TRBD1 (5 bases). The CDR3 spans 13 residues. The V gene lost 5 bases and the J gene lost 2 bases, with 9 bases spanning the gap. The germline V gene encodes CDR1 SGHTA and CDR2 FQGTGA. CDR3 sequence: CASSQQVNTEAFF. DNA for the CDR3: TGTGCCAGCAGCCAACAGGTCAACACTGAAGCTTTCTTT.

The DNA for the CDR3 is TGTGCCAGCAGCCAGACCCAGGGACAGGGGGGAACCTACGAGCAGTACTTC. Protein sequence: CASSQTQGQGGTYEQYF. This chain joins TRBV14 and TRBJ2-7; 11 bases fit TRBD1. Germline-derived CDR1 and CDR2 are SGHDN and FVKESK. The CDR3 consists of 17 residues. J gave up 2 bases and V 3 bases, and 9 bases lay outside the gene matches.

The DNA for the CDR3 is TGTGCCAGCAGTCAGACGACAGGGTCACCTTTATCCTACGAGCAGTACTTC. Encoded protein: CASSQTTGSPLSYEQYF. V is TRBV28 and J is TRBJ2-7; 7 nucleotides align to TRBD1. The CDR3 is made up of 17 amino acids. J gave up 1 base and V 5 bases, and 14 bases lay outside the gene matches. CDR1 and CDR2 (germline): MDHEN, SYDVKM. Full variable domain (remainder filled in from reference TRBV28 and TRBJ2-7): DVKVTQSSRYLVKRTGEKVFLECVQDMDHENMFWYRQDPGLGLRLIYFSYDVKMKEKGDIPEGYSVSREKKERFSLILESASTNQTSMYLCASSQTTGSPLSYEQYFGPGTRLTVT.

This chain links TRBV28 with TRBJ2-7; weak D call: TRBD1 (6 bases). This CDR3 is built from 14 residues. Trimming removed 1 base at V and 2 bases at J, with 9 bases between. Germline CDR1 is MDHEN and CDR2 is SYDVKM. CDR3 DNA: TGTGCCAGCAGTTTATACAGGGTTACCTACGAGCAGTACTTC. Its protein product is CASSLYRVTYEQYF.

This clone was seen a few times. CDR3 sequence: CASIPLGQGNIQYF. In nucleotides, the CDR3 is TGTGCCAGCATCCCCTTGGGACAGGGCAACATTCAGTACTTC. V and J are TRBV28 and TRBJ2-4; 9 bases are a match to TRBD1. Per germline, CDR1 MDHEN and CDR2 SYDVKM. V was clipped by 7 bases and J by 7 bases; unmatched bases: 8. This CDR3 region has 14 residues. Variable domain in full (rest from reference TRBV28 and TRBJ2-4): DVKVTQSSRYLVKRTGEKVFLECVQDMDHENMFWYRQDPGLGLRLIYFSYDVKMKEKGDIPEGYSVSREKKERFSLILESASTNQTSMYLCASIPLGQGNIQYFGAGTRLSVL.

The chain is built from TRBV19 and TRBJ2-2; TRBD2 agrees at 10 bases. Germline lookup yields CDR1 LNHDA and CDR2 SQIVND (reference sequence). The CDR3 runs to 16 residues. The V segment lost 4 bases and the J segment 10 bases; nucleotides outside the gene matches: 12. The CDR3 loop is CASSTSRLAGPSELFF. The CDR3, as DNA: TGTGCCAGTAGTACATCTAGACTAGCGGGCCCCTCGGAGCTGTTTTTT.

The chain has TRBV28 and TRBJ1-2; 8 bases agree with TRBD1. The ends lost 4 bases at V and 8 bases at J; junction bases unmatched: 12. Looked up from germline, CDR1 is MDHEN and CDR2 is SYDVKM. CDR3 length equals 15 residues. CDR3 nucleotides: TGTGCCAGCAGTTCCGGACAGGGATCGGTCGGAGGCTACACCTTC. Translation gives CASSSGQGSVGGYTF.

The chain combines TRBV28 with TRBJ2-6; D might be TRBD1 (6 bases). V lost 10 bases to trimming and J lost 2 bases, with 18 bases between them. Germline V lookup: CDR1 MDHEN, CDR2 SYDVKM. The CDR3 sequence is 16 residues long. CDR3 DNA sequence: TGTGCCACCCATCAAAGGGACATCGCTGGGGCCAACGTCCTGACTTTC. Its protein product is CATHQRDIAGANVLTF.